Sequencing of this T cell receptor beta chain was carried out in a study of shared T cell receptors in the human thymus. Assay: immunoSEQ multiplex PCR; the TCRdb copy retains only in-frame clones and omits some. The table records 600,000 or so clones, more than 75% of them present only once. V lost 4 bases and J lost 7; bases outside the gene matches: 5. Looked up from germline, CDR1 is SGHRS and CDR2 is YFSETQ. CDR3 length: 12 amino acids. These data also featured in a second study, about human thymus T cells. That paper notes: Obtained as resections during corrective heart surgery, the thymus tissue was then studied. It looked as if thymic and blood repertoires used V and J genes in a biased way.

This sequence originates from a boy younger than two with a congenital heart defect. The sequenced sample consisted of thymocytes. V and J are TRBV5-1 and TRBJ2-7, with TRBD1 matching 7 bases. CDR3 in DNA: TGCGCCAGCAGCAGGAACAGGGGAGAGCAGTACTTC. It translates to CASSRNRGEQYF.